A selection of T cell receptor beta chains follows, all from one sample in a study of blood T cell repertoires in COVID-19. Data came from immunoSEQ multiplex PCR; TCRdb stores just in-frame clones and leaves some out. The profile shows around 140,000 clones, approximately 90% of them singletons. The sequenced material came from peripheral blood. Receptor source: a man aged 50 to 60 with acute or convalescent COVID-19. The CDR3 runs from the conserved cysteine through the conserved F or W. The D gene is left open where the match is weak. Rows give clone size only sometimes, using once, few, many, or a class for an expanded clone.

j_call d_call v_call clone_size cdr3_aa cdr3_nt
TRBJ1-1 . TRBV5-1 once CASSGQGNTEAFF TGCGCCAGCAGCGGGCAGGGGAACACTGAAGCTTTCTTT
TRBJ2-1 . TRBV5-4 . CASSLERWNEQFF TGTGCCAGCAGCCTCGAGAGGTGGAATGAGCAGTTCTTC
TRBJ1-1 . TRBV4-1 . CASSQDRNTEAFF TGCGCCAGCAGCCAAGATAGGAACACTGAAGCTTTCTTT
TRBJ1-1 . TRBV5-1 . CASSYENAPNTEAFF TGCGCCAGCAGTTATGAGAACGCCCCCAACACTGAAGCTTTCTTT
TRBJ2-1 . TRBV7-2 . CASSSRRDNEQFF TGTGCCAGCAGCAGTAGACGGGACAATGAGCAGTTCTTC
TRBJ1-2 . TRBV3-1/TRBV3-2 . CASSPRHPGSYGYTF TGTGCCAGCAGCCCACGACACCCTGGGAGCTATGGCTACACCTTC
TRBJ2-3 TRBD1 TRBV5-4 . CASSSQGARDTQYF TGTGCCAGCAGCTCCCAGGGGGCCAGGGATACGCAGTATTTT
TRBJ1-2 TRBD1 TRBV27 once CASSLSPGQGGYGYTF TGTGCCAGCAGTTTATCCCCCGGACAGGGGGGCTATGGCTACACCTTC
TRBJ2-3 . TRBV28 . CASSFFGLKRSTDTQYF TGTGCCAGCAGTTTTTTCGGACTTAAACGGAGCACAGATACGCAGTATTTT
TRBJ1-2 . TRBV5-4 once CAGQFQNGYGYTF TGTGCCGGACAGTTTCAGAACGGATATGGCTACACCTTC
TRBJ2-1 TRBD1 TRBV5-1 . CASSLLVTGLDNEQFF TGCGCCAGCAGCTTGTTAGTGACAGGGTTAGACAATGAGCAGTTCTTC
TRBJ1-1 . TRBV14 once CASSQVGTAFF TGTGCCAGCAGCCAAGTCGGTACAGCTTTCTTT
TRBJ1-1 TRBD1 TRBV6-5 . CASSGQGVNTEAFF TGTGCCAGCAGCGGACAGGGGGTTAACACTGAAGCTTTCTTT
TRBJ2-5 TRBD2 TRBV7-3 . CASSSDGGAQYF TGTGCCAGCAGCTCCGACGGGGGGGCCCAGTACTTC
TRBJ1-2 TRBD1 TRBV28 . CASRSTGLNYGYTF TGTGCCAGCAGGTCGACAGGGCTAAACTATGGCTACACCTTC
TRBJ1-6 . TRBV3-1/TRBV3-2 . CASSQRGGSPLHF TGTGCCAGCAGCCAAAGGGGGGGGTCACCCCTCCACTTT
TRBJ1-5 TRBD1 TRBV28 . CASSSDRTGNQPQHF TGTGCCAGCAGTTCCGACAGGACAGGTAATCAGCCCCAGCATTTT
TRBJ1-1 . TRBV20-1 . CSADSNPAFF TGCAGTGCCGACTCAAACCCAGCTTTCTTT
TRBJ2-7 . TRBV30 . CASNAGGTYEQYF TGTGCCTCAAATGCCGGAGGGACCTACGAGCAGTACTTC
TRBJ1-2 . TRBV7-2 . CASSLDLSSYGYTF TGTGCCAGCAGCTTAGATCTCTCGTCCTATGGCTACACCTTC
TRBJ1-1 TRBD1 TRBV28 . CASSRTGGVAFF TGTGCCAGCAGTCGGACAGGGGGAGTAGCTTTCTTT
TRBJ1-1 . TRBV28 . CASSQEGEAWDTEAFF TGTGCCAGCAGCCAAGAGGGGGAAGCCTGGGACACTGAAGCTTTCTTT
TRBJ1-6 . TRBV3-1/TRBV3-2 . CASSQGASRSPLHF TGTGCCAGCAGCCAAGGGGCCAGTCGATCACCCCTCCACTTT
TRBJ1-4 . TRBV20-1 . CSASPQGDEKLFF TGCAGTGCTAGTCCTCAGGGTGATGAAAAACTGTTTTTT
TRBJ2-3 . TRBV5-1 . CASSSTDRRTDTQYF TGCGCCAGCAGCTCGACCGACAGACGCACAGATACGCAGTATTTT
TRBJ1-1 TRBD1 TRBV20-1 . CSAPDRERAFF TGCAGTGCTCCCGACAGGGAGAGAGCTTTCTTT
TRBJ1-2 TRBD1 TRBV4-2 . CASSQGEGRGHYGYTF TGTGCCAGCAGCCAAGGGGAAGGCAGGGGGCATTATGGCTACACCTTC
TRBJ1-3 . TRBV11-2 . CASSLGATRGNTIYF TGTGCCAGCAGCTTAGGGGCAACCCGTGGAAACACCATATATTTT
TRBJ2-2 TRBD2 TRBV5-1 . CASSLGTMNTGELFF TGCGCCAGCAGTCTCGGGACTATGAACACCGGGGAGCTGTTTTTT
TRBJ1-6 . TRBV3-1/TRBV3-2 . CASSQGTLNNSPLHF TGTGCCAGCAGCCAAGGGACATTAAATAATTCACCCCTCCACTTT
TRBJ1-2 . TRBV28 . CASSFPGTLNYGYTF TGTGCCAGCAGTTTCCCGGGGACACTTAACTATGGCTACACCTTC
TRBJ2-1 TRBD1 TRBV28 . CASSSGTDRNEQFF TGTGCCAGCTCCTCCGGGACAGATCGCAATGAGCAGTTCTTC
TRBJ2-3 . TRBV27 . CATGLVGLDTQYF TGTGCCACCGGACTGGTTGGTTTAGATACGCAGTATTTT
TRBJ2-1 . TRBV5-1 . CASSPGGSGNNEQFF TGCGCCAGCAGCCCCGGAGGGAGTGGGAACAATGAGCAGTTCTTC
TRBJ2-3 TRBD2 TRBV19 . CASSMGVAGDTQYF TGTGCCAGTAGCATGGGGGTAGCGGGGGATACGCAGTATTTT
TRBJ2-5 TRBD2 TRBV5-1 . CASNSGGRGIQETQYF TGCGCCAGCAATAGCGGGGGGCGAGGAATCCAAGAGACCCAGTACTTC
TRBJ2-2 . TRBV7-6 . CASSSTGISTGELFF TGTGCCAGCAGCTCCACAGGGATAAGCACCGGGGAGCTGTTTTTT
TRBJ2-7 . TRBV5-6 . CASSPNRVGEQYF TGTGCCAGCAGCCCAAACAGGGTTGGCGAGCAGTACTTC
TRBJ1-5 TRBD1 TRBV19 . CASSIYRTGGNQPQHF TGTGCCAGTAGTATTTATAGGACAGGTGGTAATCAGCCCCAGCATTTT
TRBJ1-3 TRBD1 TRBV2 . CASSGARDRGNTIYF TGTGCCAGCAGTGGGGCTCGGGACAGGGGAAACACCATATATTTT
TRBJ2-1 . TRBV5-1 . CASSDTGYNEQFF TGCGCCAGCAGCGATACAGGTTACAATGAGCAGTTCTTC
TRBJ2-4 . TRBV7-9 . CASSFLYTNLAKNIQYF TGTGCCAGCAGCTTTCTCTATACCAATCTAGCCAAAAACATTCAGTACTTC
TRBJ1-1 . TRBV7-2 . CASSLVANTEAFF TGTGCCAGCAGCTTAGTGGCGAACACTGAAGCTTTCTTT
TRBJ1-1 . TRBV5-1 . CVSSLGKGSDTEAFF TGCGTCAGCAGCTTGGGGAAGGGGTCCGACACTGAAGCTTTCTTT
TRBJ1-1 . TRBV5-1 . CASSFGHTPFNTEAFF TGCGCCAGCAGCTTTGGTCACACCCCCTTTAACACTGAAGCTTTCTTT
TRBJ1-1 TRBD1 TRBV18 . CASSQGLTGEGTEAFF TGTGCCAGCTCACAGGGTTTGACAGGGGAAGGCACTGAAGCTTTCTTT
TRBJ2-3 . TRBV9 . CASSPSYNPDTQYF TGTGCCAGCAGCCCGAGTTATAACCCAGATACGCAGTATTTT
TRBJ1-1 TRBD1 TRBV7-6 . CASSLAGRGLSTEAFF TGTGCCAGCAGCTTGGCCGGAAGGGGGCTGAGCACTGAAGCTTTCTTT
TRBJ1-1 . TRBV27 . CANTRAGMNTEAFF TGTGCCAATACAAGGGCAGGGATGAACACTGAAGCTTTCTTT
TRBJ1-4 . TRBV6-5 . CASSYSSQGFEKLFF TGTGCCAGCAGTTACTCATCACAGGGTTTTGAAAAACTGTTTTTT
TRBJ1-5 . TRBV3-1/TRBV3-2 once CASSLAGANQPQHF TGTGCCAGCAGCCTGGCGGGGGCGAATCAGCCCCAGCATTTT